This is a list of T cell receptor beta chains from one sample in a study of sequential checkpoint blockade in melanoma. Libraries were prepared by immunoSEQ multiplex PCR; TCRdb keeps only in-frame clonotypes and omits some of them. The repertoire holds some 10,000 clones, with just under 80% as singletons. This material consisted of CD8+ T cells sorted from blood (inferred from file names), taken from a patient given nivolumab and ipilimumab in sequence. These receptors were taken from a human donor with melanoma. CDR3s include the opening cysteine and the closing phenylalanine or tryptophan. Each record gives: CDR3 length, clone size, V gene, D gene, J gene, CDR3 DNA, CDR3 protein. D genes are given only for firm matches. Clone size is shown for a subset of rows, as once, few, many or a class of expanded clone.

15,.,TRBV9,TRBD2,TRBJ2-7,TGTGCCAGCAGCCCAACCCTAGCGGGACTCTACGAGCAGTACTTC,CASSPTLAGLYEQYF
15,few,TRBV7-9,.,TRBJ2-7,TGTGCCAGCAGCTTGATCGTCGGCAGGGCGAGCGAGCAGTACTTC,CASSLIVGRASEQYF
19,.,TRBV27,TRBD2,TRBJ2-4,TGTGCCAGCAGTTCCCACCCCCTCACTAGCGGGAGGGCCAAAAACATTCAGTACTTC,CASSSHPLTSGRAKNIQYF
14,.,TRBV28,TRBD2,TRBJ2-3,TGTGCCAGCAAACTAGCGGGCAGCACAGATACGCAGTATTTT,CASKLAGSTDTQYF
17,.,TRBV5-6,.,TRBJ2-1,TGTGCCAGCAGCTTGCGACAGCTTATCCTCTCCTACAATGAGCAGTTCTTC,CASSLRQLILSYNEQFF
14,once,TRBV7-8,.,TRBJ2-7,TGTGCCAGCAGCTTAGCTGGGGGACTCTACGAGCAGTACTTC,CASSLAGGLYEQYF
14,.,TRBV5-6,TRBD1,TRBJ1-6,TGTGCCAGCAGGATTGGGACAGGGAGTCCACCCCTCCACTTT,CASRIGTGSPPLHF
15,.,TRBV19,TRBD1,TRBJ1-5,TGTGCCAGTAGTGCTTGGACAGGGGGGGATCAGCCCCAGCATTTT,CASSAWTGGDQPQHF
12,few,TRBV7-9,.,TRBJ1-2,TGTGCCAGCAGCTTTGGCGGGTATGGCTACACCTTC,CASSFGGYGYTF
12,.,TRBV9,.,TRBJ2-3,TGTGCCAGCAGCGCCCAACAAGATACGCAGTATTTT,CASSAQQDTQYF
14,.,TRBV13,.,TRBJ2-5,TGTGCCAGCAGCTGGAGGGACGCGCAAGAGACCCAGTACTTC,CASSWRDAQETQYF
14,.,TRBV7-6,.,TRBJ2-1,TGTGCCAGCAGCGCCGACTCCTCCTACAATGAGCAGTTCTTC,CASSADSSYNEQFF
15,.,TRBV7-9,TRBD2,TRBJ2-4,TGTGCCAGCAGCTTAGCCGGGGGGGCCAAAAACATTCAGTACTTC,CASSLAGGAKNIQYF
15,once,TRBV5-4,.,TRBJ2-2,TGTGCCAGCAGCTTGGGGCCTGAGAACACCGGGGAGCTGTTTTTT,CASSLGPENTGELFF
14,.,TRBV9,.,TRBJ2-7,TGTGCCAGCAGCGTATTCAGTTCTTTCTACGAGCAGTACTTC,CASSVFSSFYEQYF
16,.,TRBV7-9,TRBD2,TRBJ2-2,TGTGCCAGCAGCTCTAGCGGGGGCCCGAACACCGGGGAGCTGTTTTTT,CASSSSGGPNTGELFF
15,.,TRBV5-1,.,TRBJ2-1,TGCGCCAGCAGCTTGGAGCAGGGGCTCTACAATGAGCAGTTCTTC,CASSLEQGLYNEQFF
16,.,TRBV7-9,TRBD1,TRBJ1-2,TGTGCCAGCAGCTTAGGGGGACAGGGGCTTCTCTATGGCTACACCTTC,CASSLGGQGLLYGYTF
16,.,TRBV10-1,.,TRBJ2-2,TGCGCCAGCAGTGAGTGGGGGGAATCGAACACCGGGGAGCTGTTTTTT,CASSEWGESNTGELFF
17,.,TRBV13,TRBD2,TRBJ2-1,TGTGCCAGCAGCGATCCGGGACTAGCGGAGCCGGGGGATGAGCAGTTCTTC,CASSDPGLAEPGDEQFF
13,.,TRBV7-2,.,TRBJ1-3,TGTGCCAGCAGCCCAGGGGCAGGAAACACCATATATTTT,CASSPGAGNTIYF
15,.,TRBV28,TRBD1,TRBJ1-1,TGTGCCAGCAGTTTAGGGACAGGAACCTACACTGAAGCTTTCTTT,CASSLGTGTYTEAFF
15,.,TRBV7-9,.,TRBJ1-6,TGTGCCAGCAGCCCCGGAGGGGAGTTCAATTCACCCCTCCACTTT,CASSPGGEFNSPLHF
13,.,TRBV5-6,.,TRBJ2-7,TGTGCCAGCAGCTTGCAATTTTCCTACGAGCAGTACTTC,CASSLQFSYEQYF
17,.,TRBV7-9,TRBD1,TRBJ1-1,TGTGCCAGCAGCTTAAACACCCCCCAGGGGGCGCGTGCTGAAGCTTTCTTT,CASSLNTPQGARAEAFF
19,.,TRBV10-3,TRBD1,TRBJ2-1,TGTGCCATCAGTGATCCGGGACAGGGCGCATTATACTCCTACAATGAGCAGTTCTTC,CAISDPGQGALYSYNEQFF
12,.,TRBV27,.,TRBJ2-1,TGTGCCAGCAGTTCCTGGACTACCCAGCAGTTCTTC,CASSSWTTQQFF
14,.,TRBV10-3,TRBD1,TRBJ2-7,TGTGCCATCAGTGAAGGCAGGGGGCCCTACGAGCAGTACTTC,CAISEGRGPYEQYF
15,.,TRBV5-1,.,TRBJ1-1,TGCGCCAGCAGCTTGGAGTGGGGGCGGGGGACTGAAGCTTTCTTT,CASSLEWGRGTEAFF
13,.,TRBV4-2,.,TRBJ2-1,TGTGCCAGTTCTCGTTGGCTGGAGGATGAGCAGTTCTTC,CASSRWLEDEQFF
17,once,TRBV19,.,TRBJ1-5,TGTGCCAGTAGTATAGATCTCTGGGCAGGGAGCAATCAGCCCCAGCATTTT,CASSIDLWAGSNQPQHF
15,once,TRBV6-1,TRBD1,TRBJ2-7,TGTGCCAGCAGGAAGTACCCGGACAGGGGGACTGAGCAGTACTTC,CASRKYPDRGTEQYF
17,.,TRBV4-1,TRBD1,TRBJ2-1,TGCGCCAGCAGCCCTACCGGGGGACAGGGTATCTACAATGAGCAGTTCTTC,CASSPTGGQGIYNEQFF
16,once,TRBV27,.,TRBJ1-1,TGTGCCAGCAGTCACGCCCGAACGGGGGTGAACACTGAAGCTTTCTTT,CASSHARTGVNTEAFF
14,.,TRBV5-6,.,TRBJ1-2,TGTGCCAGCAGCTGGAGACAGTCTAACTATGGCTACACCTTC,CASSWRQSNYGYTF
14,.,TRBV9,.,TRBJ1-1,TGTGCCAGCAGCCCTGCTTCCGGGTCCAGTGAAGCTTTCTTT,CASSPASGSSEAFF
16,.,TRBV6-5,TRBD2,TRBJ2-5,TGTGCCAGCAGTTACGGAGCGGGGGGGAACCAAGAGACCCAGTACTTC,CASSYGAGGNQETQYF
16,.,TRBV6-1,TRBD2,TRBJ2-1,TGTGCCAGCAGTGAAGACGACGGCGGGGGATATCATGAGCAGTTCTTC,CASSEDDGGGYHEQFF
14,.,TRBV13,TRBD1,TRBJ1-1,TGTGCCAGCAGTTATGACAGGGTAGGCACTGAAGCTTTCTTT,CASSYDRVGTEAFF
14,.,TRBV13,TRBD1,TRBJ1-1,TGTGCCAGCAGCGCGACGGGACAGGGACATGAAGCTTTCTTT,CASSATGQGHEAFF
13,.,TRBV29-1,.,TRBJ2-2,TGCAGCGGTTCACAGGGATCGTCCGGGGAGCTGTTTTTT,CSGSQGSSGELFF
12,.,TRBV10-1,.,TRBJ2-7,TGCGCCAGCAGTGACAACTCCTACGAGCAGTACTTC,CASSDNSYEQYF
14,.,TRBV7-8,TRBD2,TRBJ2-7,TGTGCCAGCAGCAATAGCGGGAGGGACCACGAGCAGTACTTC,CASSNSGRDHEQYF
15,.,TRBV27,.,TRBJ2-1,TGTGCCAGCAAGTTAGCGCCAATGGCCTTCAATGAGCAGTTCTTC,CASKLAPMAFNEQFF
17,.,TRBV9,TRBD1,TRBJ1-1,TGTGCCAGCAGCGTAGTAATCGGGACAGGTTTGGACACTGAAGCTTTCTTT,CASSVVIGTGLDTEAFF
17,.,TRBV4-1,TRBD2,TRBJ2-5,TGCGCCAGCAGCCAAAACCCCCCCCCGCGGGGGGAAGAGACCCAGTACTTC,CASSQNPPPRGEETQYF
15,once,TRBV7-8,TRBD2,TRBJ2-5,TGTGCCACCAGTACTGGACTAGGGGATAGGGAGACCCAGTACTTC,CATSTGLGDRETQYF
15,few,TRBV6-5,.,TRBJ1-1,TGTGCCAGCAGTTACTCTCTGGAGGGAGGCACTGAAGCTTTCTTT,CASSYSLEGGTEAFF
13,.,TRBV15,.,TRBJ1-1,TGTGCCACCAGCACGGGGTCGAACACTGAAGCTTTCTTT,CATSTGSNTEAFF
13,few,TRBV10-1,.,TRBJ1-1,TGCGCCAGCAGTGATCTTGGCCTCACTGAAGCTTTCTTT,CASSDLGLTEAFF
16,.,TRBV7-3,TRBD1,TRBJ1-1,TGTGCCAGCAGCTTAAAAAGTGGGGACAGGAACACTGAAGCTTTCTTT,CASSLKSGDRNTEAFF
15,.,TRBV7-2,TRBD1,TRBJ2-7,TGTGCCAGCAGCTACTCCGGGACAGGGTCCTACGAGCAGTACTTC,CASSYSGTGSYEQYF
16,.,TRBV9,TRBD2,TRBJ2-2,TGTGCCAGCAGCGTAGATTCACTAGCGTACACCGGGGAGCTGTTTTTT,CASSVDSLAYTGELFF
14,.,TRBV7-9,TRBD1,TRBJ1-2,TGTGCCAGCAGCTTAGGGACAGGGGGGGATGGCTACACCTTC,CASSLGTGGDGYTF
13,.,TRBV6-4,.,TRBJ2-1,TGTGCCAGCAGTGACTCGGCCGCCAATGAGCAGTTCTTC,CASSDSAANEQFF